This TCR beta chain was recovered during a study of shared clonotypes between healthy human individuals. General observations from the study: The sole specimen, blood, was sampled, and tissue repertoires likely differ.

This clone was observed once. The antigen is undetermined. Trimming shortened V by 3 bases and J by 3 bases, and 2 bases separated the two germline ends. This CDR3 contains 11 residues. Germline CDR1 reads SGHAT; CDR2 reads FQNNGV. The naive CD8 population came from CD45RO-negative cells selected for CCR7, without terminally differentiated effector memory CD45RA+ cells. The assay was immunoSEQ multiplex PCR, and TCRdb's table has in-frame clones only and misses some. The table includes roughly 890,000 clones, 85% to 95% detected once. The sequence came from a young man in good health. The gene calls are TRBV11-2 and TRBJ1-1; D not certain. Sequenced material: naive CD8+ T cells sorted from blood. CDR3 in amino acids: CASSFDTEAFF. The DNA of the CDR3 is TGTGCCAGCAGCTTCGACACTGAAGCTTTCTTT.